This is a list of T cell receptor beta chains from one sample in a study of human T cells and chemical hapten exposure. TCRdb processed the RACE reads anew with MiXCR; each CDR3 protein has one entry. Here the sample spans approximately 350,000 distinct CDR3 sequences, under 6.5% being singletons. The source material was whole blood, sampled in connection with sensitization to the hapten diphenylcyclopropenone (DPC). The receptor source for this set is a young woman with alopecia areata. Some clones in this sample may be carry-over from other donors' samples. Both conserved end residues are part of each CDR3. The order of the fields is V gene, J gene, D gene, clone size, CDR3 DNA, CDR3 protein. D genes are given only for firm matches. Expanded clones get a size class; other rows say once, few or many, or leave the size out.

v_gene: TRBV27
j_gene: TRBJ1-6
d_gene: NA
abundance: NA
CDR3nt: TGTGCCAGCAGTTCCCTGGACAGCTCCTATAATTCACCCCTCCACTTT
CDR3aa: CASSSLDSSYNSPLHF

v_gene: TRBV6-2/TRBV6-3
j_gene: TRBJ1-2
d_gene: TRBD1
abundance: NA
CDR3nt: TGTGCCAACGACAGGGACAAGTACTATGGCTACACCTTC
CDR3aa: CANDRDKYYGYTF

v_gene: TRBV5-6
j_gene: TRBJ1-3
d_gene: TRBD1
abundance: many
CDR3nt: TGTGCCAGCAGCTTACCGGGACAGGGTATTGGAAACACCATATATTTT
CDR3aa: CASSLPGQGIGNTIYF

v_gene: TRBV4-3
j_gene: TRBJ2-3
d_gene: TRBD2
abundance: few
CDR3nt: TGCGCCAGCAGCCAATCATTAGCGGGGGGGCGTATTCGTCAAGATACGCAGTATTTT
CDR3aa: CASSQSLAGGRIRQDTQYF

v_gene: TRBV11-2
j_gene: TRBJ2-3
d_gene: TRBD2
abundance: many
CDR3nt: TGTGCCAGCAGCCTGGACGGCGGGGGGTTTAATACGCAGTATTTT
CDR3aa: CASSLDGGGFNTQYF

v_gene: TRBV21-1
j_gene: TRBJ1-4
d_gene: NA
abundance: NA
CDR3nt: TGTGCCAGCACTAAAACGGAAGACAGGGAAACTAATTTT
CDR3aa: CASTKTEDRETNF

v_gene: TRBV12-3/TRBV12-4
j_gene: TRBJ1-1
d_gene: NA
abundance: many
CDR3nt: TGTGCCAGCAGTGCCTACTCCACAGGGAGCGCTGAAGCTTTCTTT
CDR3aa: CASSAYSTGSAEAFF

v_gene: TRBV6-6
j_gene: TRBJ1-5
d_gene: NA
abundance: few
CDR3nt: TGTGCCACTACGGGGGGGGATCAGCCCCAGCATTTT
CDR3aa: CATTGGDQPQHF

v_gene: TRBV11-2
j_gene: TRBJ1-5
d_gene: NA
abundance: many
CDR3nt: TGTGCCAGCAGCTTAGATCAGGGTTTGGGCAATCAGCCCCAGCATTTT
CDR3aa: CASSLDQGLGNQPQHF

v_gene: TRBV14
j_gene: TRBJ1-1
d_gene: NA
abundance: many
CDR3nt: TGTGCCAGCAGCCCTCAAGTCCCACCCGAAAGTCGTAGGACTGAAGCTTTCTTT
CDR3aa: CASSPQVPPESRRTEAFF

v_gene: TRBV2
j_gene: TRBJ2-3
d_gene: TRBD2
abundance: many
CDR3nt: TGTGCCAGCAGCTTGTGGGCGGGGGGGCTAAAAGATACGCAGTATTTT
CDR3aa: CASSLWAGGLKDTQYF

v_gene: TRBV6-6
j_gene: TRBJ1-4
d_gene: NA
abundance: few
CDR3nt: TGTGCCAGCAGTAAAAGTGGGGGGATGGATGAAAAACTGTTTTTT
CDR3aa: CASSKSGGMDEKLFF

v_gene: TRBV4-3
j_gene: TRBJ2-2
d_gene: NA
abundance: few
CDR3nt: TGCGCCAGCAGCCAAGATCCTAGCCTACAGGTGACCACCGGGGAGCTGTTTTTT
CDR3aa: CASSQDPSLQVTTGELFF